Listed below are T cell receptor beta chains from one sample, sequenced in a study of blood T cell repertoires in COVID-19. TCRdb keeps only in-frame clones here, not all; method: immunoSEQ multiplex PCR. Of approximately 240,000 clones listed, around four fifths are singletons. What was sequenced was peripheral blood. The receptors shown here come from a woman older than 75 with active or convalescent COVID-19. CDR3s leave out the opening cysteine and the closing phenylalanine or tryptophan.

TRBJ2-3 | TRBV4-1 | ASSQDRAGGSTDTQY
TRBJ2-3 | TRBV5-1 | ASSLGGTSLSTDTQY
TRBJ1-4 | TRBV18 | ASSRSRGTNEKLF
TRBJ1-1 | TRBV28 | ASSLYYRVEAF
TRBJ2-1 | TRBV14 | ASSQDRVAEQF
TRBJ2-5 | TRBV5-6 | ASSLTLLGGGFQETQY
TRBJ2-5 | TRBV18 | ASSPPGSRETQY
TRBJ2-3 | TRBV19 | ASRPLAGLPTDTQY
TRBJ2-7 | TRBV6-5 | ASSPIGADEQY
TRBJ1-1 | TRBV9 | ASSVIGGRMNTEAF
TRBJ1-3 | TRBV7-2 | ASSPRTGWDTIY
TRBJ2-1 | TRBV5-1 | ASSLDGSVHYNEQF
TRBJ2-2 | TRBV4-2 | ASSQEVVGQGVLGELF
TRBJ1-4 | TRBV5-1 | ASSRGDREEKLF
TRBJ2-2 | TRBV14 | ASRQPDSPTLTGELF
TRBJ2-1 | TRBV7-7 | ASSLDRGPNNEQF
TRBJ2-7 | TRBV5-5 | ASSYQQAVLEQY
TRBJ2-1 | TRBV28 | ASRTGVRNEQF
TRBJ1-1 | TRBV12-3/TRBV12-4 | ASSGQGITEAF
TRBJ2-7 | TRBV15 | ATSRDPSGSSYEQY
TRBJ1-2 | TRBV6-5 | ASSLWTGDYGYT
TRBJ2-2 | TRBV4-1 | ASSQDPTGGRELF
TRBJ2-3 | TRBV5-4 | ASSFGGASTDTQY
TRBJ1-6 | TRBV7-3 | ASSPGLDNSPLH
TRBJ2-5 | TRBV7-3 | ASSPAGWAETQY
TRBJ2-1 | TRBV15 | ATSRDRRNEQF
TRBJ1-5 | TRBV6-6 | ASSYRGQGNQPQH
TRBJ2-5 | TRBV6-2/TRBV6-3 | ASSPNARTSGAHETQY
TRBJ2-1 | TRBV5-6 | ASSRGLAASYNEQF
TRBJ2-7 | TRBV7-9 | ASSLSGVLYEQY
TRBJ1-2 | TRBV5-1 | ASSLSQGNNGYT
TRBJ1-5 | TRBV7-9 | ASSLDTQPQH
TRBJ2-1 | TRBV5-1 | ARSGGGGSSYNEQF
TRBJ2-7 | TRBV6-5 | ASSFRVTGAPYEQY
TRBJ1-5 | TRBV5-8 | ASSLAGRGPYQPQH
TRBJ1-1 | TRBV7-2 | ASSLEARGLAF
TRBJ1-2 | TRBV19 | ASSPRDIGRVTEGYT
TRBJ1-2 | TRBV6-5 | ASSPDRAYGYT
TRBJ1-4 | TRBV5-5 | ASSPQGLGEKLF
TRBJ2-1 | TRBV15 | ATKRDRGIEPRNEQF
TRBJ2-7 | TRBV7-9 | ASSFSAYEQY
TRBJ2-1 | TRBV10-1 | ASSERVAGGPYNEQF
TRBJ1-4 | TRBV11-3 | ASSRNSRGLSNEKLF
TRBJ2-5 | TRBV3-1/TRBV3-2 | ASSPTAAPIPQY
TRBJ2-7 | TRBV6-2/TRBV6-3 | ASSYPLGGLAYEQY
TRBJ2-2 | TRBV3-1/TRBV3-2 | ASSHGDRRTGELF
TRBJ2-2 | TRBV7-3 | ASRWGFNTGELF
TRBJ2-2 | TRBV9 | ASSVRGSNTGELF
TRBJ2-3 | TRBV9 | ASSVREQDTQY
TRBJ1-1 | TRBV5-1 | ASSGGSSTTEAF
TRBJ2-1 | TRBV15 | ATSTVSAGAYNEQF
TRBJ1-2 | TRBV24-1 | ATSPGYGYT
TRBJ2-2 | TRBV7-8 | ASSRGTGGYTGELF
TRBJ2-1 | TRBV5-1 | ASSLSGGRLAGTGSSYNEQF
TRBJ2-3 | TRBV6-5 | ASSYSSGGWDTQY
TRBJ2-5 | TRBV7-9 | ASSPPSGQETQY
TRBJ1-1 | TRBV27 | ASSLGRGDTEAF